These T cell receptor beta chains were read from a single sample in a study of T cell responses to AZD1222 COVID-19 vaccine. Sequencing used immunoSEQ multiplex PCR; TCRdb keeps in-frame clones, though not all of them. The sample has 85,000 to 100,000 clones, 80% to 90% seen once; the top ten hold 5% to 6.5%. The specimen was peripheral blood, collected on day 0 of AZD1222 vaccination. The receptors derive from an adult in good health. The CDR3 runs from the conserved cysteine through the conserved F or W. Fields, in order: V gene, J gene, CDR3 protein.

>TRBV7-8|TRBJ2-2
CASSTRDRANTGELFF
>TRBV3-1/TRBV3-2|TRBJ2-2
CASSPGTGNTGELFF
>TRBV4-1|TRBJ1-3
CASSQGFFRQGVGENTIYF
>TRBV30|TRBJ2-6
CAWRPDRAGANVLTF
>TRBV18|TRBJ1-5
CASSPDSNQPQHF
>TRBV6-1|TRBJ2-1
CASSESGGLREQFF
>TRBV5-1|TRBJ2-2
CASSSDSWDTGELFF
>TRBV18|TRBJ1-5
CASSPDLGNQPQHF
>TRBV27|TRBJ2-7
CASSWGGRNEQYF
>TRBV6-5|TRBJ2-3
CASNPGDGGARTQYF
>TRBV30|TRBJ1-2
CAYPDRSNYGYTF
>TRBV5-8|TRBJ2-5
CASSFGGPLQETQYF
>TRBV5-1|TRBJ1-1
CASSLANTEAFF
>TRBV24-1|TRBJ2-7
CATSDTSGAGKQYF
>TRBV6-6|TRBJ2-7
CASSQLASYEQYF
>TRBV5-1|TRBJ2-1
CASSPGTSSNEQFF
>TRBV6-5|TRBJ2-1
CASGSMNNEQFF
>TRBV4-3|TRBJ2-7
CASSQDWREGYEQYF
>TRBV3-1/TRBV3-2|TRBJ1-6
CASSQVPVTSSYNSPLHF
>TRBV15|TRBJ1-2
CATSSKGLWDGYTF
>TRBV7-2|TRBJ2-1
CASSSGLAGGNEQFF
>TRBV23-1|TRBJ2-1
CASTSRRAVPSYNEQFF
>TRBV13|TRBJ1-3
CASSGDTSSGNTIYF
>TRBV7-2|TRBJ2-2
CASSLNRVTGELFF
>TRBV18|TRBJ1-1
CASSKSTGTGVMNTEAFF
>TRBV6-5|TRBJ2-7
CASSYSMPGYEQYF
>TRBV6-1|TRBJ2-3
CASSEQGRWVDTQYF
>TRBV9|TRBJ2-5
CASSSTSGRTETQYF
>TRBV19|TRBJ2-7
CASSRDRDEQYF
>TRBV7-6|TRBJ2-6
CASSPIERSGANVLTF
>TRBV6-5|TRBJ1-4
CASSSPGARNEKLFF
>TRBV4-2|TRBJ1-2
CASSQDQQDRRGYTF
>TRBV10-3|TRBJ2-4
CAISEGLAGGRRAKNIQYF
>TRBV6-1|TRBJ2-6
CASSAALSGANVLTF
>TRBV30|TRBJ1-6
CAWSLTGLGSYNSPLHF
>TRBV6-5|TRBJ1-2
CASKRAGGENGYTF
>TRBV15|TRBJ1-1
CATSSGQGLTNTEAFF
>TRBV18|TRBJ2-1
CASSRTGDHEQFF
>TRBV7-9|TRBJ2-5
CASSLAPQGARETQYF
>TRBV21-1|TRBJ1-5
CASSKGVPNQPQHF
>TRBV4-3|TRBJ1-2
CASSQDRVRKGEGYTF
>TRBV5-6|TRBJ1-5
CASSIGGAGQPQHF
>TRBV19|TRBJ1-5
CASKEYNQPQHF
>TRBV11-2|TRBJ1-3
CASSSLRGSGNTIYF
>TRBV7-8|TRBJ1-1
CASSPTRRTEAFF
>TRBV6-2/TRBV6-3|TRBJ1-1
CASSAVGALEAFF
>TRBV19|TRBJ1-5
CASQTLKGQGGQPQHF
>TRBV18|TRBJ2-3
CASSPSAPGGGTDTQYF
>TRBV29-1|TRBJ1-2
CSVAGQINYGYTF
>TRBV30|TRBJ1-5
CAWGDGNSNQPQHF
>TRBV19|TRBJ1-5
CASSKSASQPQHF